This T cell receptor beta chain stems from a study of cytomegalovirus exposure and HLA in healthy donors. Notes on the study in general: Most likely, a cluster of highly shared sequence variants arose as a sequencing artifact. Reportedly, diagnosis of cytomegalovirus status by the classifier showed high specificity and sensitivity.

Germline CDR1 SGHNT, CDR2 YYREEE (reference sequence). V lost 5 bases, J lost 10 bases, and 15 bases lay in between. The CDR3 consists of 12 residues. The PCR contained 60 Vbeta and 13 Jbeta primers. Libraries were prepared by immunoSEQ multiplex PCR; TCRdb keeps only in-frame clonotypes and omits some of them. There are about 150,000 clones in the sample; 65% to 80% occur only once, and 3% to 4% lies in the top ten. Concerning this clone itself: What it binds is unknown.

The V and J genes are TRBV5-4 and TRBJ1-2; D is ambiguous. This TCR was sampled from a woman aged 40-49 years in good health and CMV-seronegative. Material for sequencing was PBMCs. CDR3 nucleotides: TGTGCCAGCAGTTATCCGGGGTACGACTACACCTTC. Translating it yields CASSYPGYDYTF.